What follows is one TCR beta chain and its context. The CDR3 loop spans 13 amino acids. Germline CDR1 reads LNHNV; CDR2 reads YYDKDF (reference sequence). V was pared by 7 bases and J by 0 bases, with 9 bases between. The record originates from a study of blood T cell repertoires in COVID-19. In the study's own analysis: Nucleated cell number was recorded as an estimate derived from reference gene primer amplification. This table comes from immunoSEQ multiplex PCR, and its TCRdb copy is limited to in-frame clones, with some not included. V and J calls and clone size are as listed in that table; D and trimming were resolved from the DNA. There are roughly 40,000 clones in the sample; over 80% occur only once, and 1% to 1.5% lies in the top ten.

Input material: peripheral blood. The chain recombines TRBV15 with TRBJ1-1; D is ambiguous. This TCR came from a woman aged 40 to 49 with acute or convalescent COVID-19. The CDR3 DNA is TGTGCCACCACCGCGGTTATGAACACTGAAGCTTTCTTT. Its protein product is CATTAVMNTEAFF.